What follows describes a single T cell receptor beta chain. The target antigen is unknown. The PCR contained 60 Vbeta and 13 Jbeta primers. Generated by immunoSEQ multiplex PCR, the TCRdb table keeps only in-frame clones and is missing some. The sample consists of 100,000 to 150,000 clones, approximately 78% of them appearing once. The data belong to a study of cytomegalovirus exposure and HLA in healthy donors. Study outcomes and limitations: Cytomegalovirus association was listed for roughly 160 TCR beta chains. Later analysis identified about 17,000 TCR beta sequences associated with HLA alleles, using a false discovery rate threshold of 0.05.

The V and J ends lost 5 bases and 2 bases, in that order; junction bases with no gene match: 9. CDR3 length: 16 amino acids. Germline-derived CDR1 and CDR2 are MDHEN and SYDVKM. The chain joins TRBV28 to TRBJ2-1, with TRBD2 matching 7 bases. This sequence originates from a human donor in good health. Sequenced input: PBMCs. CDR3: CASSRRLAATYNEQFF. The CDR3 DNA reads as TGTGCCAGCAGTCGCCGGCTAGCGGCTACCTACAATGAGCAGTTCTTC.